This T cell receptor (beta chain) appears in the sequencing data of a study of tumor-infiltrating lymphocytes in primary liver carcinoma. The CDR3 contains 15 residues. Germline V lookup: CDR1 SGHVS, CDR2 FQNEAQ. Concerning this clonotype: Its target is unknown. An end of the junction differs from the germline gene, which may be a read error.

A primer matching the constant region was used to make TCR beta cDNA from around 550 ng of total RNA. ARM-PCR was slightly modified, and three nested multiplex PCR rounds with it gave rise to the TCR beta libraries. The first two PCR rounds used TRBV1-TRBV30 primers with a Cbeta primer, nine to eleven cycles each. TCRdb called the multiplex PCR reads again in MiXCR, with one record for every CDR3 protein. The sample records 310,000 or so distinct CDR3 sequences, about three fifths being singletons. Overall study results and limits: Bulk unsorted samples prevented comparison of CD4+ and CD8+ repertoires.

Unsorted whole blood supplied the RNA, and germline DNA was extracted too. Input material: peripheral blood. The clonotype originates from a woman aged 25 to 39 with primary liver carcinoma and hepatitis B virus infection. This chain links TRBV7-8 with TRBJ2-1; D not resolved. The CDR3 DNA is TGTGCCTGCAGCTTAGCTCAAAGCTCCTACAATGAGCAGTTCTTC. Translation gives CACSLAQSSYNEQFF.